Following are 27 T cell receptor beta chains from one sample sequenced in a study of OX40 agonist ivuxolimab in advanced cancers. Produced via immunoSEQ multiplex PCR; TCRdb's table is partial and in-frame only. The repertoire has around 70,000 clones, about 91% of them found once; the top ten carry roughly 1%. This specimen was CD4+ or CD8+ T cells sorted from blood, taken in a trial of the OX40 agonist ivuxolimab. The origin of the receptors is an adult with an advanced solid tumor such as melanoma, head and neck, liver or kidney cancer.

The chain combines TRBV18 with TRBJ2-3, with 11 bases matching TRBD2. The germline V gene encodes CDR1 KGHSH and CDR2 LQKENI. The CDR3 length is 18 residues. Trimming took 6 bases from V and 1 from J; bases not matched to a gene: 12. CDR3 nucleotides: TGTGCCAGCTCCATGACTAGCGGGACCCCAGGGCGCACAGATACGCAGTATTTT. The encoded protein is CASSMTSGTPGRTDTQYF.

The rearrangement uses TRBV10-3 and TRBJ2-2; 8 bases align to TRBD1. Germline CDR1 reads ENHRY; CDR2 reads SYGVKD. The CDR3 is made up of 15 amino acids. The J segment lost 2 bases and the V segment lost 8 bases, leaving 7 bases of the junction unmatched. The CDR3 sequence is CAIDSGQGNTGELFF. The CDR3 nucleotides are TGTGCCATCGATTCAGGACAGGGTAACACCGGGGAGCTGTTTTTT.

This clone was counted between two and nine times. J is TRBJ2-5 and V is TRBV5-4, with D possibly being TRBD2 (5 bases). Trimming cost V 0 bases and J 5 bases, with 17 bases left between them. Germline assignment: CDR1 SGHNT and CDR2 YYREEE (reference sequence). This CDR3 has 16 residues. This chain's CDR3 is CASSLGSAGARETQYF. CDR3 sequence (DNA): TGTGCCAGCAGCTTGGGCTCGGCGGGTGCACGGGAGACCCAGTACTTC. Filled out from reference TRBV5-4 and TRBJ2-5, the complete variable domain reads ETGVTQSPTHLIKTRGQQVTLRCSSQSGHNTVSWYQQALGQGPQFIFQYYREEENGRGNFPPRFSGLQFPNYSSELNVNALELDDSALYLCASSLGSAGARETQYFGPGTRLLVL.

Regarding this clone: One end of the junction fails to match germline, which may point to a read error. J is TRBJ1-1 and V is TRBV2; the match to TRBD1 covers 9 bases. From germline, CDR1 is SNHLY and CDR2 FYNNEI. The CDR3 extends over 17 amino acids. CDR3 region: CASREGAPGQGNTEAFF. Written as DNA, the CDR3 is TGTGCCAGCAGAGAAGGGGCCCCGGGACAGGGGAACACTGAAGCTTTCTTT.

The gene calls are TRBV11-2 and TRBJ2-6; the D is unclear. The V and J ends lost 5 bases and 0 bases respectively, with 5 bases between them. The CDR3 spans 14 residues. Germline V gives CDR1 SGHAT, CDR2 FQNNGV. The CDR3 bases are TGTGCCAGCAGCAATCCCTCTGGGGCCAACGTCCTGACTTTC. Translated, it gives CASSNPSGANVLTF.

This chain connects TRBV4-2 to TRBJ1-3, with D unresolved. The CDR3 has 14 residues. Trimming stripped 1 base from V and 9 bases from J, with 13 bases between. From germline, CDR1 is LGHNA and CDR2 YNFKEQ. The DNA of the CDR3 is TGTGCCAGCAGCCAAGCGAGGGTCCCAAGCACCATATATTTT. Translating it yields CASSQARVPSTIYF.

This chain joins TRBV7-9 and TRBJ1-3; D gene unclear. V was trimmed by 1 base and J by 0 bases, leaving 7 bases between them. The length of the CDR3 is 15 residues. Germline V CDR1 and CDR2: SEHNR, FQNEAQ (reference sequence). The CDR3 is CASSLGRSSGNTIYF. The DNA for the CDR3 is TGTGCCAGCAGCTTAGGACGGTCCTCTGGAAACACCATATATTTT.

V usage is TRBV6-6 and J usage is TRBJ1-1; no clear D gene. V dropped 4 bases and J dropped 1 base, with 7 bases sitting between them. The CDR3 loop spans 13 amino acids. CDR1 and CDR2 (germline): MNHNY, SVGAGI (reference sequence). In DNA, the CDR3 is TGTGCCAGCAGTTCCGTGGGGAACACTGAAGCTTTCTTT. It encodes CASSSVGNTEAFF.

The chain recombines TRBV19 with TRBJ1-1, with D hard to call. The germline V gene has CDR1 LNHDA and CDR2 SQIVND (reference sequence). V dropped 5 bases and J dropped 1 base, with 17 bases sitting between them. The CDR3 sequence is 16 residues long. In nucleotides, the CDR3 is TGTGCCAGTAGTCCCGCGACTGCAGGAAAGAACACTGAAGCTTTCTTT. Translated: CASSPATAGKNTEAFF.

This clone appeared once. The V call is TRBV12-5, the J call TRBJ1-4; TRBD1 is a possible D gene (6 bases). The CDR3 length is 16 residues. V was shortened by 5 bases and J by 6 bases, with 19 bases between the two germline ends. Germline values: CDR1 LGHNT, CDR2 FRNRAP. The CDR3 is CASGRIQGREDEKLFF. The CDR3 DNA reads TGTGCTAGTGGTAGAATACAGGGACGGGAGGATGAAAAACTGTTTTTT.

The genes are TRBV9 and TRBJ2-7, with D tentatively TRBD1 or TRBD2 (6 bases each). In germline, CDR1 is SGDLS, CDR2 YYNGEE. The CDR3 runs 13 residues. The V gene lost 4 bases and the J gene lost 5 bases, with 13 bases spanning the gap. The CDR3 is CASSKGGLDEQYF. The CDR3 region has the DNA TGTGCCAGCAGCAAAGGGGGGTTGGACGAGCAGTACTTC.

J is TRBJ1-6 and V is TRBV5-1, with 7 bases identical to TRBD1. Trimming cost V 4 bases and J 8 bases; bases outside gene matches: 6. In germline, CDR1 is SGHRS, CDR2 YFSETQ. The CDR3 runs 14 residues. CDR3 nucleotide sequence: TGCGCCAGCAGCCGCGACAGGGCGGATTCACCCCTCCACTTT. Residues: CASSRDRADSPLHF.

This clone was detected once. This chain joins TRBV6-5 and TRBJ2-5, with unresolved D. The CDR3 length is 13 residues. Germline V gives CDR1 MNHEY, CDR2 SVGAGI. V was pared by 2 bases and J by 1 base, with 5 bases between. The CDR3 coding sequence is TGTGCCAGCAGTTACCAGCGCCAAGAGACCCAGTACTTC. This sequence encodes CASSYQRQETQYF.

CDR3 region: CASSSYPRGTGGLLGANVLTF. The CDR3 DNA follows: TGTGCCAGCAGTTCTTATCCGAGAGGGACAGGGGGCTTACTTGGGGCCAACGTCCTGACTTTC. The genes are TRBV27 and TRBJ2-6; TRBD1 matches 12 bases. With V trimmed by 4 bases and J by 3 bases, 16 bases remained unmatched. Germline V lookup: CDR1 MNHEY, CDR2 SMNVEV (reference sequence). The CDR3 length is 21 residues.

The chain employs TRBV18 and TRBJ1-5; the D gene is possibly TRBD1 (6 bases). The CDR3 consists of 17 residues. V gave up 6 bases and J gave up 2 bases, with 20 bases separating them. Germline lookup yields CDR1 KGHSH and CDR2 LQKENI. DNA for the CDR3: TGTGCCAGCTCCCAAGGTCCGGGGGGCGAGCGCAATCAGCCCCAGCATTTT. It yields the protein CASSQGPGGERNQPQHF.

This chain connects TRBV7-6 to TRBJ1-2; tentative D call: TRBD1 (6 bases). CDR3 length: 15 amino acids. The germline V gene has CDR1 SGHVS and CDR2 FNYEAQ. V dropped 8 bases and J dropped 3 bases, with 19 bases sitting between them. The chain's CDR3 is CASASDLRGYYGYTF. The DNA for the CDR3 is TGTGCCAGCGCCTCGGACCTCAGGGGATACTATGGCTACACCTTC.

This chain uses TRBV14 with TRBJ2-3, with D maybe TRBD2 (7 bases). The CDR3 loop spans 16 amino acids. CDR1 and CDR2 (germline): SGHDN, FVKESK. The ends were cut back, 0 bases at V and 2 bases at J, with 12 bases in the middle. The DNA for the CDR3 is TGTGCCAGCAGCCAAGATGGGGGGGCCATCACAGATACGCAGTATTTT. It encodes CASSQDGGAITDTQYF.

V usage is TRBV29-1 and J usage is TRBJ1-2, with 10 bases that match TRBD1. Trimming took 6 bases from V and 5 from J; bases not matched to a gene: 6. Germline assignment: CDR1 SQVTM and CDR2 ANQGSEA. The CDR3 consists of 13 residues. In DNA form, the CDR3 reads TGCAGCGTCGTTGGGACAGGGGTGTATGGCTACACCTTC. Its translation is CSVVGTGVYGYTF. Looking up the rest from reference TRBV29-1 and TRBJ1-2 gives the full variable domain: SAVISQKPSRDICQRGTSLTIQCQVDSQVTMMFWYRQQPGQSLTLIATANQGSEATYESGFVIDKFPISRPNLTFSTLTVSNMSPEDSSIYLCSVVGTGVYGYTFGSGTRLTVV.

The chain uses TRBV27 and TRBJ2-5; the D call may be TRBD1 or TRBD2 (5 bases each). CDR1 and CDR2 from the germline V gene are MNHEY and SMNVEV (reference sequence). The CDR3 spans 14 residues. V gave up 6 bases and J gave up 7 bases, with 18 bases separating them. The CDR3 here is CASRLGPDGGTQYF. CDR3 sequence (DNA): TGTGCCAGCAGGTTGGGGCCTGACGGAGGGACCCAGTACTTC.

The chain employs TRBV5-1 and TRBJ2-2; perhaps TRBD2 as D (5 bases). CDR3 size: 16 residues. Trimming removed 4 bases from V and 3 bases from J, with 16 bases in between. Germline CDR1 SGHRS, CDR2 YFSETQ. This chain's CDR3 is CASSPPEAGDTGELFF. CDR3 sequence (DNA): TGCGCCAGCAGCCCCCCCGAGGCCGGGGACACCGGGGAGCTGTTTTTT.

V is TRBV11-2 and J is TRBJ2-7, with TRBD2 matching 7 bases. Germline V gene data show CDR1 as SGHAT and CDR2 as FQNNGV. With V trimmed by 1 base and J by 0 bases, 6 bases remained unmatched. This CDR3 is built from 16 residues. The DNA of the CDR3 is TGTGCCAGCAGCTTAGGCGTAGCGGGCAACTCCTACGAGCAGTACTTC. The encoded protein is CASSLGVAGNSYEQYF.

The rearrangement uses TRBV7-9 and TRBJ1-6; D not certain. CDR3 size: 12 residues. Germline-derived CDR1 and CDR2 are SEHNR and FQNEAQ (reference sequence). Trimming shortened V by 6 bases and J by 8 bases, and 8 bases separated the two germline ends. DNA of the CDR3: TGTGCCAGCAGTTTTACCGATTCACCCCTCCACTTT. Its protein product is CASSFTDSPLHF.

This chain joins TRBV18 and TRBJ2-3, with D tentatively TRBD2 (5 bases). This CDR3 is built from 14 residues. Germline-derived CDR1 and CDR2 are KGHSH and LQKENI. Deletions cut 3 bases from V and 1 base from J, with 8 bases between. The CDR3 nucleotides are TGTGCCAGCTCACCGGGAGAGGGCACAGATACGCAGTATTTT. This encodes CASSPGEGTDTQYF.

J is TRBJ2-3 and V is TRBV11-3; TRBD2 matches at 12 bases. The CDR3 spans 15 residues. J gave up 4 bases and V 2 bases, and 1 base lay outside the gene matches. Per germline, CDR1 SGHNT and CDR2 YENEEA. CDR3 in DNA: TGTGCCAGCAGCTTAAGACTAGCGGGAGCAGATACGCAGTATTTT. Encoded protein: CASSLRLAGADTQYF.

The V and J genes are TRBV9 and TRBJ2-3; 12 nucleotides agree with TRBD1. CDR3 length: 15 residues. With V trimmed by 4 bases and J by 6 bases, 6 bases remained unmatched. CDR1 SGDLS and CDR2 YYNGEE come from the germline V gene. This CDR3 is CASSRDRGQGDTQYF. In DNA form, the CDR3 reads TGTGCCAGCAGCAGGGACAGGGGGCAAGGGGATACGCAGTATTTT.

This rearrangement joins TRBV20-1 to TRBJ1-5, with D unresolved. Germline CDR1 DFQATT, CDR2 SNEGSKA (reference sequence). Trimming took 0 bases from V and 8 from J, leaving 5 bases between them. The CDR3 is 11 amino acids. This CDR3 is CSARDNEPQHF. For the CDR3, the DNA is TGCAGTGCTAGAGATAACGAGCCCCAGCATTTT.

The chain employs TRBV5-1 and TRBJ2-5; 16 nucleotides line up with TRBD2. The germline gives CDR1 SGHRS, CDR2 YFSETQ. CDR3 length equals 18 residues. The V and J ends lost 0 bases and 4 bases, in that order; junction bases with no gene match: 6. The CDR3 region has the DNA TGCGCCAGCAGCTTGGCCGGGACTAGCGGGGGGGCCCGAGAGACCCAGTACTTC. Residues: CASSLAGTSGGARETQYF.